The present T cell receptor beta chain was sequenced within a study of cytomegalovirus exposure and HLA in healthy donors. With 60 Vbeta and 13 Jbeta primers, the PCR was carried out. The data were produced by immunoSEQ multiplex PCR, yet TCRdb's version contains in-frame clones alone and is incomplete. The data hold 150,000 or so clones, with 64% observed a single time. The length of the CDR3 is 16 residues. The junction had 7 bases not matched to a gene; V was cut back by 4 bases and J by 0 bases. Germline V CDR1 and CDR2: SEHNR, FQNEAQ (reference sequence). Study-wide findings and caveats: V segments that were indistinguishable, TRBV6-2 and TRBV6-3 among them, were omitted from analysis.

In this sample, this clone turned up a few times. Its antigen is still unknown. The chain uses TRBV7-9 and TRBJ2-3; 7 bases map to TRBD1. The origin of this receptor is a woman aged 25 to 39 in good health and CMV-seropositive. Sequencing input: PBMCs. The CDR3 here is CASSSPQGVSTDTQYF. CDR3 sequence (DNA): TGTGCCAGCAGCTCCCCCCAGGGGGTGAGCACAGATACGCAGTATTTT.